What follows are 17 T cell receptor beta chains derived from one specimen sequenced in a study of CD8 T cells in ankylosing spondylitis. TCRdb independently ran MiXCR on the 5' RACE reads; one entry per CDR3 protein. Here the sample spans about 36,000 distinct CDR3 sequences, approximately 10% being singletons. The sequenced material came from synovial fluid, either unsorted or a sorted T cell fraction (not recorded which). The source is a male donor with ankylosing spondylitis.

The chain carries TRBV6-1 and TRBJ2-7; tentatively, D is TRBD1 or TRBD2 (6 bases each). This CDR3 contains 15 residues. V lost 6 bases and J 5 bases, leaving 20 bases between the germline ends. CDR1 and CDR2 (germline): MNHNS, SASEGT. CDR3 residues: CASSHRGPRGNEQYF. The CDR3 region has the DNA TGTGCCAGCAGCCATCGGGGGCCGAGGGGTAACGAGCAGTACTTC.

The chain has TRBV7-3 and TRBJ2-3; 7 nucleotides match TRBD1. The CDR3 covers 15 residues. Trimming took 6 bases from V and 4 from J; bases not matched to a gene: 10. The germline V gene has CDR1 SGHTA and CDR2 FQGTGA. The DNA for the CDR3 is TGTGCCAGCAGGATGGGGCAGGGGGTGGCAGATACGCAGTATTTT. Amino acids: CASRMGQGVADTQYF.

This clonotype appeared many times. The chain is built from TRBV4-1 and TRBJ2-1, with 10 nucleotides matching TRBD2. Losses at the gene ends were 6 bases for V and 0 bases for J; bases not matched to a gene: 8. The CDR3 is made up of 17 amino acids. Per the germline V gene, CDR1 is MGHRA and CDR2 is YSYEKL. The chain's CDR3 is CASSQREGGSSYNEQFF. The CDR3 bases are TGCGCCAGCAGTCAGCGGGAGGGGGGGAGCTCCTACAATGAGCAGTTCTTC.

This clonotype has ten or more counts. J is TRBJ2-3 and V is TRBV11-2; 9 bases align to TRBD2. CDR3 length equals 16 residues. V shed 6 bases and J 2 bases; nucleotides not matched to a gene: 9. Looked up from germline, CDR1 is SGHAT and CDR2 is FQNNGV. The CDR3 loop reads CASRSGTSRYTDTQYF. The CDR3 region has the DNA TGTGCCAGCAGATCCGGGACTAGCAGATACACAGATACGCAGTATTTT.

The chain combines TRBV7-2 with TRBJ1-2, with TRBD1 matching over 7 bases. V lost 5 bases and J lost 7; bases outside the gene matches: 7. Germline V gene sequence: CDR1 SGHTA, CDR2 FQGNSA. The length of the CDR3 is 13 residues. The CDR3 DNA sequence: TGTGCCAGCAGCGAAACAGGGGACTCTGGCTACACCTTC. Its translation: CASSETGDSGYTF.

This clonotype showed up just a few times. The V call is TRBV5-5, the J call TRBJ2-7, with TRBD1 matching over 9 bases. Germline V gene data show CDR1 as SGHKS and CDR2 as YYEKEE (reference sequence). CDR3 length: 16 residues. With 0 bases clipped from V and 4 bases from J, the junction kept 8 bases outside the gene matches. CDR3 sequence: CASSLGIGQGRYEQYF. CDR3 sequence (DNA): TGTGCCAGCAGCTTGGGAATTGGACAGGGGAGGTACGAGCAGTACTTC.

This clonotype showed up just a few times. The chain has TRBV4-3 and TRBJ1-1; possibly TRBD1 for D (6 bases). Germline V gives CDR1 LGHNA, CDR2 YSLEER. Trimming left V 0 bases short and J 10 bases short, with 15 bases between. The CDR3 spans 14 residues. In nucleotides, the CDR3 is TGCGCCAGCAGCCAAGAGTCAGCCCTAGGGGGAGCTTTCTTT. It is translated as CASSQESALGGAFF.

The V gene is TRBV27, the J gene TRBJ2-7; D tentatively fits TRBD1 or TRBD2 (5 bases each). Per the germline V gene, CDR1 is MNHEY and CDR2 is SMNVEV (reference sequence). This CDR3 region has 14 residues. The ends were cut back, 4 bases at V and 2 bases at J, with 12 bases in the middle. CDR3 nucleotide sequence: TGTGCCAGCAGTTCGGGGCTAGCCCCCTACGAGCAGTACTTC. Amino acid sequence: CASSSGLAPYEQYF.

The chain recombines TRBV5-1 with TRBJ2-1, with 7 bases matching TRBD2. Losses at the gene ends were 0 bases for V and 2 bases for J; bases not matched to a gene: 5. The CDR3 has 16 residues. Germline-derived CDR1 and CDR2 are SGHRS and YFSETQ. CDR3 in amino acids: CASSLGASGAYNEQFF. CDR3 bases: TGCGCCAGCAGCTTGGGGGCCAGCGGGGCCTACAATGAGCAGTTCTTC.

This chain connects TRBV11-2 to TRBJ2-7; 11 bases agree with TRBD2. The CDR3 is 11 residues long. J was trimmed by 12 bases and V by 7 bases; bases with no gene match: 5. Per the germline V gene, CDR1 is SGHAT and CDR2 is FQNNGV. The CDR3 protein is CASTTSGVRYF. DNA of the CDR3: TGTGCCAGCACGACTAGCGGGGTAAGGTACTTC.

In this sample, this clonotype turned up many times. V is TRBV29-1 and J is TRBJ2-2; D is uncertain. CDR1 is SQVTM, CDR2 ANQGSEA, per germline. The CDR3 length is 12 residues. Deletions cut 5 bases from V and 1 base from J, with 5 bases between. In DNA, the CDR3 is TGCAGCGTTCCAGTGAACACCGGGGAGCTGTTTTTT. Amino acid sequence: CSVPVNTGELFF.

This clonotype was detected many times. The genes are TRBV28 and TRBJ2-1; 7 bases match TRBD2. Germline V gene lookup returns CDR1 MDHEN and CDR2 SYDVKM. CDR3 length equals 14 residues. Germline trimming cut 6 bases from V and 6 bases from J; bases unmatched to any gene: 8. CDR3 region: CASSPRPGGNEQFF. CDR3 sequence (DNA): TGTGCCAGCAGCCCCAGGCCGGGGGGCAATGAGCAGTTCTTC.

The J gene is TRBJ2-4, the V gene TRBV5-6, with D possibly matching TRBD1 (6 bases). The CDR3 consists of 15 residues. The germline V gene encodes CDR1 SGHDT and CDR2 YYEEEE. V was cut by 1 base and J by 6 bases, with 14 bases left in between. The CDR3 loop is CASSLPAGAGNIQYF. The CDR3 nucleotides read TGTGCCAGCAGCTTGCCGGCAGGGGCCGGAAACATTCAGTACTTC.

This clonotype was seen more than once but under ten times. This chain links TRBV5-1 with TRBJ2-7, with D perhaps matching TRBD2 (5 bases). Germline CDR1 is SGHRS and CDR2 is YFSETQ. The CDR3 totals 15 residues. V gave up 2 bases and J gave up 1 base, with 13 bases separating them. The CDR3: CASSFGVSGSYEQYF. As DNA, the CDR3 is TGCGCCAGCAGCTTTGGGGTCTCGGGATCCTACGAGCAGTACTTC.

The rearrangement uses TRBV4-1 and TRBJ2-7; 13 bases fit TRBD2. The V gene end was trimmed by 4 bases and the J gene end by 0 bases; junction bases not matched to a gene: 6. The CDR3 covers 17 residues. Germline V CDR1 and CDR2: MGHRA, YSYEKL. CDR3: CASSLLGLAGSSYEQYF. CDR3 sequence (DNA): TGCGCCAGCAGCCTCTTGGGACTAGCGGGATCCTCCTACGAGCAGTACTTC.

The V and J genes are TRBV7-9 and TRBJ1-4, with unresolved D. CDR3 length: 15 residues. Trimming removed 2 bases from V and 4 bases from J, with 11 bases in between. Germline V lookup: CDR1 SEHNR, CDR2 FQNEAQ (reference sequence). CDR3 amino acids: CASSLIGQDNEKLFF. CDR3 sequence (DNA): TGTGCCAGCAGCTTAATCGGCCAGGATAATGAAAAACTGTTTTTT. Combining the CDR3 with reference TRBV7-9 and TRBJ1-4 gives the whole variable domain DTGVSQNPRHKITKRGQNVTFRCDPISEHNRLYWYRQTLGQGPEFLTYFQNEAQLEKSRLLSDRFSAERPKGSFSTLEIQRTEQGDSAMYLCASSLIGQDNEKLFFGSGTQLSVL.

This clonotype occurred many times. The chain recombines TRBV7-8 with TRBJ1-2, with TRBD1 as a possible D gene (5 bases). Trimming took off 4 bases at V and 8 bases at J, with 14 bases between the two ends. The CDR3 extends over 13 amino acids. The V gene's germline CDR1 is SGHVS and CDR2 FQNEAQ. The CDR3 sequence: CASSSFQGGGYTF. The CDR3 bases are TGTGCCAGCAGCTCATTCCAGGGAGGAGGCTACACCTTC.